The clone carrying this TCR beta chain was observed once. The CDR3 runs 14 residues. The V gene's germline CDR1 is MDHEN and CDR2 SYDVKM. With 2 bases clipped from V and 8 bases from J, the junction kept 6 bases outside the gene matches. Profiling relied on immunoSEQ multiplex PCR, and the TCRdb table lists in-frame clones only, not all of them. Here the sample spans about 71,000 clones, roughly nine tenths being singletons. This record belongs to a study of T cell changes during pregnancy in multiple sclerosis. This rearrangement joins TRBV28 to TRBJ1-1; 9 positions agree with TRBD1. The sample consisted of CD8+ T cells from peripheral blood mononuclear cells, taken before pregnancy. This receptor was identified in a female donor with multiple sclerosis, enrolled in a pregnancy study. CDR3 loop: CASSLIETGGEAFF. DNA for the CDR3: TGTGCCAGCAGTTTAATTGAGACAGGGGGAGAAGCTTTCTTT. Supplemented by reference TRBV28 and TRBJ1-1, the full variable domain reads DVKVTQSSRYLVKRTGEKVFLECVQDMDHENMFWYRQDPGLGLRLIYFSYDVKMKEKGDIPEGYSVSREKKERFSLILESASTNQTSMYLCASSLIETGGEAFFGQGTRLTVV.